These 5 T cell receptor beta chains share one sample of origin, sequenced in a study of blood T cell repertoires in COVID-19. Assay used: immunoSEQ multiplex PCR; TCRdb lists only in-frame clones, some missing. The table records around 150,000 clones, about 88% of them present only once. The specimen sequenced was peripheral blood. The source of these receptors is a human donor with COVID-19, enrolled during active disease. The donor label of this sample is uncertain.

This clone has just one count. V gene TRBV18 combines with J gene TRBJ2-3; no firm D call. CDR1 KGHSH and CDR2 LQKENI come from the germline V gene. The germline V and J ends were trimmed by 6 bases and 0 bases, with 4 bases remaining between them. The CDR3 covers 12 residues. Here the CDR3 reads CASSPSTDTQYF. CDR3 bases: TGTGCCAGCTCCCCTAGCACAGATACGCAGTATTTT.

This clone was detected a few times. The chain couples TRBV4-1 to TRBJ1-6; perhaps TRBD1 as D (5 bases). Trimming removed 4 bases from V and 7 bases from J, with 14 bases in between. This CDR3 region has 15 residues. From germline, CDR1 is MGHRA and CDR2 YSYEKL. The CDR3 DNA follows: TGCGCCAGCAGCCGTGTTGTGGGGGGGAATTCACCCCTCCACTTT. It encodes CASSRVVGGNSPLHF.

The V call is TRBV5-1, the J call TRBJ1-1; D gene ambiguous. Trimming cost V 7 bases and J 6 bases, with 10 bases left between them. Germline CDR1 reads SGHRS; CDR2 reads YFSETQ. The CDR3 runs to 11 residues. CDR3 residues: CASAGVSEAFF. CDR3 DNA sequence: TGCGCCAGCGCGGGCGTATCTGAAGCTTTCTTT.

V gene TRBV6-5 combines with J gene TRBJ2-7; TRBD2 is a possible D gene (5 bases). The V gene lost 7 bases and the J gene lost 1 base, with 11 bases spanning the gap. CDR3 length equals 13 residues. Germline CDR1 reads MNHEY; CDR2 reads SVGAGI. The CDR3 loop reads CASTSRVSYEQYF. For the CDR3, the DNA is TGTGCCAGCACTTCGAGGGTATCCTACGAGCAGTACTTC.

The rearrangement links TRBV5-5 to TRBJ2-7, with TRBD1 matching over 9 bases. The CDR3 length is 15 residues. After removal of 5 bases from V and 4 bases from J, the junction contained 10 bases not matched to a gene. Per the germline V gene, CDR1 is SGHKS and CDR2 is YYEKEE (reference sequence). The DNA for the CDR3 is TGTGCCAGCAGACTGCCGGGACAGGGCACGTACGAGCAGTACTTC. Translating gives CASRLPGQGTYEQYF. The full variable domain, completed using reference TRBV5-5 and TRBJ2-7, is DAGVTQSPTHLIKTRGQQVTLRCSPISGHKSVSWYQQVLGQGPQFIFQYYEKEERGRGNFPDRFSARQFPNYSSELNVNALLLGDSALYLCASRLPGQGTYEQYFGPGTRLTVT.